The subject of this entry is one TCR beta chain. Its antigen remains unidentified. With 6 bases removed from V and 2 bases from J, the gap between germline ends came to 15 bases. CDR3 length: 15 amino acids. PCR was performed a second time for about 6 to 11 cycles using a sample-barcoded 5' primer and a J-beta primer mix. TCRdb reprocessed the 5' RACE reads with MiXCR, giving one entry per CDR3 protein. Of more than 450,000 distinct CDR3 sequences in the sample, about 27% are singletons; the top ten hold approximately 3.3%. The data belong to a study of blood T cells in healthy people across ages. Notes on the study in general: CMV status of donors was not determined, possibly confounding expanded clonotype changes. Diversity figures based on one million T cells were deemed too low.

These records were also assigned to another study, of T cells of mothers and their children. That study adds: Slightly higher, non-significant overlap characterized related mother-child pairs relative to unrelated pairs.

This clonotype was sampled from a boy younger than 10 in good health. The sequencing input was blood. V and J are TRBV12-3 or TRBV12-4 and TRBJ2-3, with D perhaps matching TRBD1 or TRBD2 (6 bases each). DNA of the CDR3: TGTGCCAGCAGCGCACTAGGGGGGCTCACAGATACGCAGTATTTT. This encodes CASSALGGLTDTQYF.